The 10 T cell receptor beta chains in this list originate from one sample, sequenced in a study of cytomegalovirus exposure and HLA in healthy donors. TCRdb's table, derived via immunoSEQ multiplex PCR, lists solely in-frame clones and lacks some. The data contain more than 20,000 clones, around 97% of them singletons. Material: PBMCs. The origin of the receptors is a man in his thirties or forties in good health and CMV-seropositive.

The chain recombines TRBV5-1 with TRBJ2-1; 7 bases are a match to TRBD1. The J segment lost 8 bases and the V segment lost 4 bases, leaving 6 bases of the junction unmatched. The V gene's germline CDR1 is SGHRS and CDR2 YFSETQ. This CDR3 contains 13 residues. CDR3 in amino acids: CASSKLGGHEQFF. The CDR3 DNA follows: TGCGCCAGCAGCAAATTAGGGGGCCATGAGCAGTTCTTC.

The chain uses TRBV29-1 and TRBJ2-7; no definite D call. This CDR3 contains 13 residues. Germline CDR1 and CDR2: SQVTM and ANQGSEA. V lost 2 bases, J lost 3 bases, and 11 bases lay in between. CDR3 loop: CSVEFPTDYEQYF. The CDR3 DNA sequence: TGCAGCGTTGAATTCCCGACTGACTACGAGCAGTACTTC.

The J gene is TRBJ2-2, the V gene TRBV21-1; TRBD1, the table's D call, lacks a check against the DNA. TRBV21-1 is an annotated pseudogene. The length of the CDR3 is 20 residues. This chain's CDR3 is CASSKGHRDRDLQNTGELFF. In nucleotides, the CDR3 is TGTGCCAGCAGCAAAGGACACCGGGACAGGGACCTCCAGAACACCGGGGAGCTGTTTTTT.

The CDR3 DNA is TGTGCCTGGACGACTAGCGTTTCTGAGCAGTTCTTC. This gives the protein CAWTTSVSEQFF. The chain has TRBV30 and TRBJ2-1; 8 bases line up with TRBD2. The CDR3 length is 12 residues. Trimming took 4 bases from V and 9 from J; bases not matched to a gene: 5. Germline-derived CDR1 and CDR2 are GTSNPN and SVGIG (reference sequence).

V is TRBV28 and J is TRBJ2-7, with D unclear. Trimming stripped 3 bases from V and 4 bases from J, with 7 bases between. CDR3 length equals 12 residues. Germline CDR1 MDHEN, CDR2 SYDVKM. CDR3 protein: CASSLSRYEQYF. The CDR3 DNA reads TGTGCCAGCAGTTTGAGTAGATACGAGCAGTACTTC.

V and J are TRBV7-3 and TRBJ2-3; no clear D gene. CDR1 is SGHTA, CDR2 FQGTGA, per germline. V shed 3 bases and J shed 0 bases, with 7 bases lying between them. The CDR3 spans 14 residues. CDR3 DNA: TGTGCCAGCAGCTTCGTCGGGAGCACAGATACGCAGTATTTT. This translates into CASSFVGSTDTQYF.

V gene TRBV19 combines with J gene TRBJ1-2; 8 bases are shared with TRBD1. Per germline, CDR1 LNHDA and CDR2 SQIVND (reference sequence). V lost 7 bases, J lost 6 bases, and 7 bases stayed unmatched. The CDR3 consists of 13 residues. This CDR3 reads CASKGQGADGYTF. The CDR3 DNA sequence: TGTGCCAGTAAAGGGCAGGGGGCGGATGGCTACACCTTC. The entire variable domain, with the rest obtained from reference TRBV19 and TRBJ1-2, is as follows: DGGITQSPKYLFRKEGQNVTLSCEQNLNHDAMYWYRQDPGQGLRLIYYSQIVNDFQKGDIAEGYSVSREKKESFPLTVTSAQKNPTAFYLCASKGQGADGYTFGSGTRLTVV.

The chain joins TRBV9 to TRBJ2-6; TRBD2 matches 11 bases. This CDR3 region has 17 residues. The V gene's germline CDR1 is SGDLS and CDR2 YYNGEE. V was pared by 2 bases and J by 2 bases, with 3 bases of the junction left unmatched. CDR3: CASSVLAGGPGANVLTF. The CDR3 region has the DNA TGTGCCAGCAGCGTTTTAGCGGGAGGGCCTGGGGCCAACGTCCTGACTTTC.

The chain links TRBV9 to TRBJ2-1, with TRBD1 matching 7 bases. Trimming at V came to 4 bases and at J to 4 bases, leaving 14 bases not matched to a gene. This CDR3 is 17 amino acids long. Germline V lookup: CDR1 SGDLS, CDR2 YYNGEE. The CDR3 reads CASSRSPGTAAYNEQFF. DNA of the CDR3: TGTGCCAGCAGCCGTAGCCCCGGGACAGCAGCTTACAATGAGCAGTTCTTC.

The chain's CDR3 is CASSLGDSYEQYF. The CDR3 coding sequence is TGTGCCAGCAGCTTAGGAGACTCCTACGAGCAGTACTTC. The V call is TRBV7-6, the J call TRBJ2-7; D gene uncertain. The V gene's germline CDR1 is SGHVS and CDR2 FNYEAQ. The CDR3 spans 13 residues. The V end lost 1 base, the J end lost 0 bases, and 4 bases lay between the germline ends. Combining the CDR3 with reference TRBV7-6 and TRBJ2-7 gives the whole variable domain GAGVSQSPRYKVTKRGQDVALRCDPISGHVSLYWYRQALGQGPEFLTYFNYEAQQDKSGLPNDRFSAERPEGSISTLTIQRTEQRDSAMYRCASSLGDSYEQYFGPGTRLTVT.